The following is a TCR beta chain sequence with its context. The data stem from a study of shared clonotypes between healthy human individuals. The method was immunoSEQ multiplex PCR; TCRdb's version includes in-frame clones alone and lacks a portion of them. The sample lists approximately 1,500,000 clones, 95% to 97% seen once, with 0.95% to 1.5% in the top ten. This CDR3 contains 16 residues. Trimming shortened V by 3 bases and J by 0 bases, and 15 bases separated the two germline ends. The germline V gene encodes CDR1 GTSNPN and CDR2 SVGIG (reference sequence). The clonotype was recovered from a man under 40 in good health. The sequenced sample was naive CD4+ T cells sorted from blood. Stated subset: CD45RA+ positively selected. This chain connects TRBV30 to TRBJ2-4; D gene ambiguous. The CDR3: CAWRGFENVAKNIQYF. CDR3 sequence (DNA): TGTGCCTGGAGGGGATTCGAGAACGTAGCCAAAAACATTCAGTACTTC.